A selection of T cell receptor beta chains follows, all from one sample in a study of Graves' ophthalmopathy and Graves' hyperthyroidism. Each CDR3 protein is one row after TCRdb ran MiXCR on the multiplex PCR reads. The sample lists about 660,000 distinct CDR3 sequences, about 40% occurring once. Sequencing was done on a sample of peripheral blood. The origin of the receptors is an adult man with Graves' ophthalmopathy. Both conserved end residues are part of each CDR3. A D gene is named only where the DNA matches it firmly. Some rows mark clone size as missing; the rest say once, few, many or name a class of expanded clone.

- few TRBJ2-7 TRBV5-4 TGTGCCAGCAGGGGTTTTTTCGGCTACGAGCAGTACTTC CASRGFFGYEQYF
TRBD1 - TRBJ1-2 TRBV10-3 TGTGCCATCAAGGGACAGGGGATCTATGGCTACACCTTC CAIKGQGIYGYTF
- - TRBJ2-6 TRBV10-3 TGTGCCATCAGTGAGGGGACCAACGTCCTGACTTTC CAISEGTNVLTF
TRBD1 many TRBJ1-2 TRBV20-1 TGCAGTGCCAACGCCCAGGGACAGGGGAACTATGGCTACACCTTC CSANAQGQGNYGYTF
- - TRBJ1-5 TRBV12-3/TRBV12-4 TGTGCCAGCAGTTTATACGGCAGGGTCAATCAGCCCCAGCATTTT CASSLYGRVNQPQHF
TRBD1 - TRBJ2-1 TRBV20-1 TGCAGTGCCGCCGGGACAGGGAGCAATGAGCAGTTCTTC CSAAGTGSNEQFF
TRBD2 - TRBJ2-7 TRBV20-1 TGCAGTGCTAGAAAAGCGGGGGGCCCCCTGAGCTCCTACGAGCAGTACTTC CSARKAGGPLSSYEQYF
- many TRBJ1-6 TRBV9 TGTGCCAGCAGCGTAGAAAGGGGAGGATCACCCCTCCACTTT CASSVERGGSPLHF
TRBD1 - TRBJ1-2 TRBV2 TGTGCCAGTCAGAGCGGGACAGGGAACTATGGCTACACCTTC CASQSGTGNYGYTF
TRBD2 many TRBJ2-7 TRBV7-9 TGTGCCAGCAGCTTTCTAGCGGGGTACGAGCAGTACTTC CASSFLAGYEQYF
TRBD2 - TRBJ2-5 TRBV7-6 TGTGCCAGCACCTCCCCGGGGGGGCGGGAGACCCAGTACTTC CASTSPGGRETQYF
- - TRBJ2-7 TRBV6-1 TGTGCCAGCAGTGAAATTGGGGGCGGCCTGTACTTC CASSEIGGGLYF
- many TRBJ1-1 TRBV19 TGTGCCAGTAGTATAATAGAGAACACTGAAGCTTTCTTT CASSIIENTEAFF
- - TRBJ1-5 TRBV12-3/TRBV12-4 TGTGCCAGCTACCTCAAAAGGGCAGTAGGGCGGCCCCAGCATTTT CASYLKRAVGRPQHF
- - TRBJ1-5 TRBV11-3 TGTGCCGGCAGCCAAAGGGGTTACAATCAGCCCCAGCATTTT CAGSQRGYNQPQHF
- many TRBJ1-1 TRBV5-1 TGCGCCAGCAGCTTCGGACAGCTCTCCCCCACTGAAGCTTTCTTT CASSFGQLSPTEAFF
- many TRBJ2-5 TRBV4-1 TGCGCCAGCAGCCAAGTACTGCCTCAAGAGACCCAGTACTTC CASSQVLPQETQYF
- - TRBJ2-7 TRBV4-1 TGCGCCAGCAGTCCCTATCAGGGGAAGGGTTACGAGCAGTACTTC CASSPYQGKGYEQYF
- - TRBJ2-2 TRBV7-9 TGTGCCAGCAGCTCCCAGGTTCTAGAGGGTAATACCGGGGAGCTGTTTTTT CASSSQVLEGNTGELFF
- many TRBJ1-1 TRBV10-3 TGTGCCATCACGCAGGCGCCGAACACTGAAGCTTTCTTT CAITQAPNTEAFF
- - TRBJ1-1 TRBV5-6 TGTGCCAGCAGCTTGGAACGGGACACAGTTGACTTTGAAGCTTTCTTT CASSLERDTVDFEAFF
- - TRBJ1-2 TRBV24-1 TGTGCCACCAGTGATGACACAGGGTTGGCGAACTATGGCTACACCTTC CATSDDTGLANYGYTF
TRBD1 - TRBJ1-3 TRBV29-1 TGCAGCGTGGTTGGACAGGGATCGGCCTCTGGAAACGCCATATATTTT CSVVGQGSASGNAIYF
TRBD2 - TRBJ2-1 TRBV12-3/TRBV12-4 TGTGCCAGCAGACCAGGGCTAGCGGGAGGGCCGTGGGACTACAATGAGCAGTTCTTC CASRPGLAGGPWDYNEQFF
- few TRBJ1-1 TRBV4-1 TGCGCCAGCAGCCAACCTCCCCGGGGGGTCACTGAAGCTTTCTTT CASSQPPRGVTEAFF
- once TRBJ2-5 TRBV10-3 TGTGCCATCAGGGATGATACCTATGGCAACCAAGAGACCCAGTACTTC CAIRDDTYGNQETQYF
TRBD1 - TRBJ1-4 TRBV10-3 TGTGCCATCAGCGGACAGGGGGAGGATGAAAAACTGTTTTTT CAISGQGEDEKLFF
- - TRBJ1-2 TRBV29-1 TGCAGCGTCTCAGGGGAGGACTATGGCTACACCTTC CSVSGEDYGYTF
- many TRBJ1-2 TRBV11-2 TGTGCCAGCAGCGCCGCTGGGGGCGGATCGTATGGCTACACCTTC CASSAAGGGSYGYTF
- - TRBJ1-1 TRBV12-3/TRBV12-4 TGTGCCAGCAGTTTCCCCGGTGACACTGAAGCTTTCTTT CASSFPGDTEAFF
TRBD1 - TRBJ1-5 TRBV10-3 TGTGCCATCAGTGGGACAGGGGGAATCGATGAGCCCCAGCATTTT CAISGTGGIDEPQHF
- - TRBJ1-4 TRBV29-1 TGCAGCGTTGACGGGGATGAAAAACTGTTTTTT CSVDGDEKLFF
TRBD2 - TRBJ2-7 TRBV7-2 TGTGCCAGCAGCTCCCTCGGACGGGGGGGGTCTTACGAGCAGTACTTC CASSSLGRGGSYEQYF
TRBD1 - TRBJ2-3 TRBV7-9 TGTGCCAGCAGCTACCCCGGGACAGGGGGCATAGATACGCAGTATTTT CASSYPGTGGIDTQYF
- many TRBJ1-5 TRBV7-9 TGTGCCAGCAGCTTAGGAGGGATAGGCCAGCCCCAGCATTTT CASSLGGIGQPQHF
TRBD1 once TRBJ2-6 TRBV7-6 TGTGCCAGCAGCTCCCTACGGGGCAGGGGGCCTGGGGTCAACGTCCTGGCTTTC CASSSLRGRGPGVNVLAF
TRBD1 - TRBJ2-3 TRBV2 TGTGCCAGCAGTGAAGGGACAGGGACATGGTCAGATACGCAGTATTTT CASSEGTGTWSDTQYF
- - TRBJ1-1 TRBV12-3/TRBV12-4 TGTGCCAGCCTCGTTCTGGGCAGGATCGGTGAAGCTTTCTTT CASLVLGRIGEAFF
- many TRBJ1-6 TRBV7-2 TGTGCCAGCAGCACGGTCAAATCACCCCTCCACTTT CASSTVKSPLHF
TRBD2 - TRBJ2-3 TRBV29-1 TGCAGCGTCGAGGGGGCTAGCGGGAGTGCAGATACGCAGTATTTT CSVEGASGSADTQYF
- many TRBJ2-7 TRBV7-9 TGTGCCAGCAGCTTGGTGCGGGACGTGCACTCCTACGAGCAGTACTTC CASSLVRDVHSYEQYF
- - TRBJ2-2 TRBV19 TGTGCCTGGAGTTCCTTCCCCCGAGGGGAGCTGTTTTTT CAWSSFPRGELFF
TRBD1 - TRBJ1-2 TRBV5-5 TGTGCCAGCAGCTTGGGAGGGGGCGCTTACTATGGCTACACCTTC CASSLGGGAYYGYTF
- - TRBJ1-4 TRBV10-2 TGTGCCAGCAGCGACTCGGGGCATGAAAAACTGTTTTTT CASSDSGHEKLFF
TRBD2 many TRBJ2-5 TRBV15 TGTGCCACCAGCAGAGATCCCTGGACGGGAGGAGAGACCCAGTACTTC CATSRDPWTGGETQYF
- many TRBJ1-1 TRBV29-1 TGCCTCGCGGCAGTGAACACTGAAGCTTTCTTT CLAAVNTEAFF
- - TRBJ1-5 TRBV6-1 TGTGCCAGCGGGGGTTCAGCTGGGGGCAATCAGCCCCAGCATTTT CASGGSAGGNQPQHF
- once TRBJ1-2 TRBV5-1 TGCGCCAGCAGCTGGTGGACAGACTTCTATGGCTACACCTTC CASSWWTDFYGYTF
TRBD1 - TRBJ2-5 TRBV10-3 TGTGCCATCACCGAAAGAACCGGGACAGGGGGCGGGACCCAGTACTTC CAITERTGTGGGTQYF
- many TRBJ1-1 TRBV12-3/TRBV12-4 TGTGCCAGCAGCGGACATCCTCTCACTGAAGCTTTCTTT CASSGHPLTEAFF
- many TRBJ1-3 TRBV19 TGTGCCAGTAGTAATCCGGGACCTACCTCTGGAAACACCATATATTTT CASSNPGPTSGNTIYF
TRBD1 many TRBJ2-7 TRBV5-1 TGCGCCAGCAGCTTGGTACAGGGGGGCTACGAGCAGTACTTC CASSLVQGGYEQYF
- - TRBJ2-5 TRBV12-3/TRBV12-4 TGTGCCAGCGTGGGCAGGGGCGAAGAGACCCAGTACTTC CASVGRGEETQYF
- - TRBJ2-2 TRBV24-1 TGTGCCACCAGTGATTCCAGGGGATTCACCGGGGAGCTGTTTTTT CATSDSRGFTGELFF
- many TRBJ2-2 TRBV24-1 TGTGCCACCGGACGGGTGGACACCGGGGAGCTGTTTTTT CATGRVDTGELFF
- - TRBJ2-5 TRBV7-2 TGTGCCAGCAGCTTAGATAAGGGGAGAGAGACCCAGTACTTC CASSLDKGRETQYF
TRBD2 - TRBJ2-7 TRBV2 TGTGCCAGCAGTGAAGAACTAGCGGAGCAGTACTTC CASSEELAEQYF
- many TRBJ1-1 TRBV10-3 TGTGCCATCAGCCTCGGGGAGAACACTGAAGCTTTCTTT CAISLGENTEAFF
- - TRBJ1-2 TRBV7-9 TGTGCCAGCACCCCTGCGGGGGGGGGAGGCTACACCTTC CASTPAGGGGYTF
TRBD2 few TRBJ2-7 TRBV20-1 TGCAGTGCTAGAGATCTGAAGCGGGAGTTTTACGAGCAGTACTTC CSARDLKREFYEQYF